Listed here are 5 T cell receptor beta chains from one sample, sequenced in a study of T-cell reconstitution after alpha-beta-depleted transplantation in children. Unique molecular identifiers were incorporated when the TCRbeta library was constructed. Using its own MiXCR run on the PCR reads, TCRdb lists one record per CDR3 protein. The table has about 980,000 distinct CDR3 sequences, about 29% seen once; the top ten hold 28%. The specimen comprised PBMCs, mostly from graft donor cells, sampled 360 days after TCRalphabeta/CD19-depleted stem cell transplant. The source is a boy younger than two who had a stem cell transplant for SCID, so the T cells may come from the graft donor.

V gene TRBV5-5 combines with J gene TRBJ2-6, with D possibly matching TRBD1 (6 bases). V gave up 2 bases and J gave up 4 bases, with 13 bases separating them. The CDR3 covers 16 residues. From germline, CDR1 is SGHKS and CDR2 YYEKEE (reference sequence). CDR3 in DNA: TGTGCCAGCAGCTTACGAGGGGACACCGGGGCCAACGTCCTGACTTTC. Residues: CASSLRGDTGANVLTF.

As regards this clonotype: The junction shows a germline mismatch at one end, possibly a read error. The V gene is TRBV20-1, the J gene TRBJ1-5, with D uncertain. Germline values: CDR1 DFQATT, CDR2 SNEGSKA (reference sequence). This CDR3 contains 15 residues. The CDR3 nucleotides read TGCAGTGCTAGAGCCGCCCTAAGTTTTGATCAGCCCCCGCATTTT. Translated: CSARAALSFDQPPHF.

This clonotype was seen a few times. The CDR3 sequence is CATSDLASRQETQYF. In DNA form, the CDR3 reads TGTGCCACCAGTGATTTGGCCTCCAGGCAAGAGACCCAGTACTTC. The rearrangement uses TRBV24-1 and TRBJ2-5, with D unclear. Germline loops: CDR1 KGHDR, CDR2 SFDVKD. The V end lost 0 bases, the J end lost 2 bases, and 9 bases lay between the germline ends. The CDR3 covers 15 residues.

The chain is built from TRBV4-1 and TRBJ1-1; D is undetermined. The CDR3 consists of 13 residues. The germline V and J ends were trimmed by 1 base and 4 bases, with 7 bases remaining between them. Germline V lookup: CDR1 MGHRA, CDR2 YSYEKL. For the CDR3, the DNA is TGCGCCAGCAGCCAAGTCGATAGCACTGAAGCTTTCTTT. It translates to CASSQVDSTEAFF.

This clonotype was counted a few times. The chain employs TRBV5-1 and TRBJ2-7; the match to TRBD1 covers 9 bases. CDR3 size: 16 residues. V shed 7 bases and J 5 bases; nucleotides not matched to a gene: 16. The germline V gene has CDR1 SGHRS and CDR2 YFSETQ. The CDR3, as DNA: TGCGCCAGCGAAAGAGACGGGACAGGGTTATCCCACGAGCAGTACTTC. Its translation is CASERDGTGLSHEQYF.